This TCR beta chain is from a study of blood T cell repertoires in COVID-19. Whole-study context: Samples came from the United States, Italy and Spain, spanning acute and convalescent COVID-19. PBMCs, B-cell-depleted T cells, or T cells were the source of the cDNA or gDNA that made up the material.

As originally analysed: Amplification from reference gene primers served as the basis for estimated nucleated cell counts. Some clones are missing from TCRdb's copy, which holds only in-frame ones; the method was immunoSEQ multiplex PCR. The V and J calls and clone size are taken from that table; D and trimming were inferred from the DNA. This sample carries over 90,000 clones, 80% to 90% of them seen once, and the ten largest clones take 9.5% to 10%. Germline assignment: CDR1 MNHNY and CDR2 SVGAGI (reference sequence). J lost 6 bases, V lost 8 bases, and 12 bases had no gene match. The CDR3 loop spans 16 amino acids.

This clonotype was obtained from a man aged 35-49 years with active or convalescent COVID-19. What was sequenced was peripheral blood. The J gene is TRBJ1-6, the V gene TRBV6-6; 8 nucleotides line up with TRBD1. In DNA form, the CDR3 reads TGTGCCAGCGACCCAAAAAGGACAGGGTTTAATTCACCCCTCCACTTT. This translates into CASDPKRTGFNSPLHF.